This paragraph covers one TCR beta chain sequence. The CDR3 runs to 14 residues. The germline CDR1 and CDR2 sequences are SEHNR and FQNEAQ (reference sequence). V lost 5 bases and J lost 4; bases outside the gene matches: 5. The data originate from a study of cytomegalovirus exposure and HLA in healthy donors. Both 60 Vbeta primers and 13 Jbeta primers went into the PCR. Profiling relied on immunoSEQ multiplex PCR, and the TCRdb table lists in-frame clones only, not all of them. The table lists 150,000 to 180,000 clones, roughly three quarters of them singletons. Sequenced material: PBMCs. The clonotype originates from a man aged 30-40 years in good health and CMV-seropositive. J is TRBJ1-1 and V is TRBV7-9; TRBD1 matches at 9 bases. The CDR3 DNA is TGTGCCAGCAGCCTACAGGGGGCGAGCACTGAAGCTTTCTTT. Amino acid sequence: CASSLQGASTEAFF. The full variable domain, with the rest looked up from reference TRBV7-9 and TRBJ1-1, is DTGVSQNPRHKITKRGQNVTFRCDPISEHNRLYWYRQTLGQGPEFLTYFQNEAQLEKSRLLSDRFSAERPKGSFSTLEIQRTEQGDSAMYLCASSLQGASTEAFFGQGTRLTVV.